A single sample is the source of the 24 T cell receptor beta chains below, sequenced in a study of blood T cell repertoires in COVID-19 (TCRdb year 2020). Receptors were amplified or captured by the immunoSEQ multiplex PCR assay. The table comes from immuneACCESS by way of TCRdb, which keeps in-frame sequences with V and J called. Part of the clones is missing from these tables; in studies checked, under half for an unresolved V gene and the rest for unknown reasons. The sample table contains fewer than 50,000 clones; only one count was recorded for roughly nine tenths of them. Of the sample, more than 4.5% falls within the top ten clones. Sequenced material: peripheral blood. The origin of the receptors is a man between 60 and 75 years old with COVID-19, enrolled during active disease.

This sequence joins TRBV7-9 and TRBJ1-2; D gene uncertain. The germline V gene encodes CDR1 SEHNR and CDR2 FQNEAQ (reference sequence). The germline V and J ends were trimmed by 0 bases and 0 bases, with 14 bases remaining between them. This CDR3 has 17 amino acids. This chain's CDR3 is CASSLAVIEAANYGYTF. The CDR3 nucleotides read TGTGCCAGCAGCTTAGCGGTTATAGAGGCCGCTAACTATGGCTACACCTTC.

The CDR3 spells CASMRPGEQFF. The CDR3 region has the DNA TGTGCCAGCATGAGACCGGGGGAGCAGTTCTTC. The V call is TRBV27, the J call TRBJ2-1; a weak D match, TRBD2 (5 bases). The germline CDR1 and CDR2 sequences are MNHEY and SMNVEV (reference sequence). V lost 7 bases, J lost 10 bases, and 11 bases lay in between. This CDR3 region has 11 residues.

This clone was recorded only once. J is TRBJ1-5 and V is TRBV7-8; D remains ambiguous. The V and J ends lost 1 base and 6 bases respectively, with 13 bases between them. Germline CDR1 and CDR2: SGHVS and FQNEAQ. CDR3 length equals 15 residues. The DNA for the CDR3 is TGTGCCAGCAGCTTAGAATTTCTGGGCAGTCAGCCCCAGCATTTT. This encodes CASSLEFLGSQPQHF. Full variable domain (missing parts from reference TRBV7-8 and TRBJ1-5): GAGVSQSPRYKVAKRGQDVALRCDPISGHVSLFWYQQALGQGPEFLTYFQNEAQLDKSGLPSDRFFAERPEGSVSTLKIQRTQQEDSAVYLCASSLEFLGSQPQHFGDGTRLSIL.

This clone has only a few counts. The CDR3 region has the DNA TGTGCCAGCAGCGTTGCCGGGACAGACTACGAGCAGTACTTC. This sequence encodes CASSVAGTDYEQYF. The chain joins TRBV7-2 to TRBJ2-7; 7 bases line up with TRBD1. The CDR3 runs to 14 residues. The ends lost 5 bases at V and 3 bases at J; junction bases unmatched: 7. From germline, CDR1 is SGHTA and CDR2 FQGNSA.

This chain joins TRBV18 and TRBJ2-7; D gene unclear. V lost 0 bases and J 1 base, leaving 7 bases between the germline ends. CDR1 KGHSH and CDR2 LQKENI come from the germline V gene. The CDR3 length is 14 residues. CDR3 coding DNA: TGTGCCAGCTCACCACCGGCCTCATCCTACGAGCAGTACTTC. Its protein product is CASSPPASSYEQYF.

The chain employs TRBV6-5 and TRBJ1-4, with 10 bases lining up with TRBD1. This CDR3 contains 13 residues. Trimming cost V 8 bases and J 7 bases; bases outside gene matches: 4. The germline CDR1 and CDR2 sequences are MNHEY and SVGAGI. The CDR3 region is CASAGDRGEKLFF. Here the CDR3 DNA reads TGTGCCAGCGCAGGGGACAGGGGTGAAAAACTGTTTTTT.

The chain combines TRBV28 with TRBJ2-5; weak D call: TRBD1 (6 bases). Trimming removed 1 base from V and 0 bases from J, with 12 bases in between. This CDR3 contains 16 residues. Germline V gene lookup returns CDR1 MDHEN and CDR2 SYDVKM. CDR3 nucleotides: TGTGCCAGCAGTTTATTTCAGGGGTCGTACCAAGAGACCCAGTACTTC. It encodes CASSLFQGSYQETQYF. Using reference TRBV28 and TRBJ2-5 for the parts outside the CDR3, the full variable domain is DVKVTQSSRYLVKRTGEKVFLECVQDMDHENMFWYRQDPGLGLRLIYFSYDVKMKEKGDIPEGYSVSREKKERFSLILESASTNQTSMYLCASSLFQGSYQETQYFGPGTRLLVL.

The rearrangement joins TRBV28 to TRBJ2-5; 7 bases match TRBD2. Per the germline V gene, CDR1 is MDHEN and CDR2 is SYDVKM. V trimming: 5 bases; J trimming: 5 bases; junction bases outside the gene matches: 11. The CDR3 runs 15 residues. The CDR3 is CASSLRGGRGETQYF. The CDR3 nucleotides are TGTGCCAGCAGTCTGAGGGGCGGGAGAGGGGAGACCCAGTACTTC.

A single count supports this clone. The chain combines TRBV7-2 with TRBJ2-7; D perhaps matches TRBD1 (6 bases). This CDR3 is 13 amino acids long. The ends were cut back, 4 bases at V and 2 bases at J, with 9 bases in the middle. In germline, CDR1 is SGHTA, CDR2 FQGNSA. CDR3 DNA sequence: TGTGCCAGCAGCTCGACAGGAGCCTACGAGCAGTACTTC. Translated, it gives CASSSTGAYEQYF.

The J gene is TRBJ2-1, the V gene TRBV7-9; 9 bases are a match to TRBD1. CDR3 size: 17 residues. The V and J ends lost 4 bases and 6 bases, in that order; junction bases with no gene match: 13. Germline lookup yields CDR1 SEHNR and CDR2 FQNEAQ (reference sequence). CDR3 sequence: CASSSVSGQGSSNEQFF. The CDR3 bases are TGTGCCAGCAGCTCAGTATCGGGACAGGGTTCTTCCAATGAGCAGTTCTTC.

The chain recombines TRBV28 with TRBJ2-7; 7 positions agree with TRBD2. Germline lookup yields CDR1 MDHEN and CDR2 SYDVKM. Losses at the gene ends were 7 bases for V and 0 bases for J; bases not matched to a gene: 6. The CDR3 has 14 residues. The CDR3, as DNA: TGTGCCAGCATCGGGGGGATAGGCTCCTACGAGCAGTACTTC. Its translation is CASIGGIGSYEQYF. Looking up the rest from reference TRBV28 and TRBJ2-7 gives the full variable domain: DVKVTQSSRYLVKRTGEKVFLECVQDMDHENMFWYRQDPGLGLRLIYFSYDVKMKEKGDIPEGYSVSREKKERFSLILESASTNQTSMYLCASIGGIGSYEQYFGPGTRLTVT.

This clone appeared a few times. The V gene is TRBV19, the J gene TRBJ1-1, with 9 nucleotides matching TRBD1. V lost 6 bases, J lost 3 bases, and 5 bases stayed unmatched. This CDR3 is 14 amino acids long. Germline V gives CDR1 LNHDA, CDR2 SQIVND (reference sequence). As DNA, the CDR3 is TGTGCCAGTAGGGCGAGACAGGGGGACACTGAAGCTTTCTTT. It translates to CASRARQGDTEAFF.

This chain joins TRBV27 and TRBJ1-5, with TRBD1 as a possible D gene (5 bases). CDR1 is MNHEY, CDR2 SMNVEV, per germline (reference sequence). Trimming removed 0 bases from V and 4 bases from J, with 13 bases in between. CDR3 length: 16 amino acids. As DNA, the CDR3 is TGTGCCAGCAGTTTATCGGGGCCGGGCGCGAATCAGCCCCAGCATTTT. This translates into CASSLSGPGANQPQHF.

V is TRBV28 and J is TRBJ2-2, with 14 bases aligning to TRBD2. CDR3 length: 18 residues. V dropped 7 bases and J dropped 4; count of bases not matched to a gene: 11. Germline lookup yields CDR1 MDHEN and CDR2 SYDVKM. CDR3 nucleotides: TGTGCCAGCACCCCCGGGGGACTAGCGGGAGTTCGCACCGGGGAGCTGTTTTTT. It codes for CASTPGGLAGVRTGELFF.

The chain recombines TRBV7-9 with TRBJ2-7; 9 bases fit TRBD2. Losses at the gene ends were 1 base for V and 7 bases for J; bases not matched to a gene: 5. The CDR3 extends over 14 amino acids. CDR1 and CDR2 (germline): SEHNR, FQNEAQ (reference sequence). The CDR3 is CASSLEGLAGEQYF. Written as DNA, the CDR3 is TGTGCCAGCAGCTTAGAGGGGCTAGCGGGAGAGCAGTACTTC.

The chain is built from TRBV4-2 and TRBJ2-1, with 13 bases aligning to TRBD2. J lost 9 bases, V lost 0 bases, and 5 bases had no gene match. CDR3 length: 16 amino acids. The V gene's germline CDR1 is LGHNA and CDR2 YNFKEQ. The CDR3 loop is CASSQEILAGGGEQFF. In nucleotides, the CDR3 is TGTGCCAGCAGCCAAGAAATACTAGCGGGAGGGGGTGAGCAGTTCTTC.

The chain joins TRBV29-1 to TRBJ1-5; 9 positions agree with TRBD1. The CDR3 runs 12 residues. Trimming at V came to 6 bases and at J to 6 bases, leaving 3 bases not matched to a gene. Germline CDR1 is SQVTM and CDR2 is ANQGSEA. CDR3 in amino acids: CSVADRGQPQHF. CDR3 nucleotides: TGCAGCGTGGCGGACAGGGGTCAGCCCCAGCATTTT.

This clone has just a few counts. This CDR3 is CASSQDGAGAGADTQYF. The CDR3 DNA follows: TGTGCCAGCAGCCAAGACGGAGCGGGAGCCGGGGCAGATACGCAGTATTTT. V and J are TRBV4-2 and TRBJ2-3, with 8 bases that match TRBD2. The trim removed 0 bases at V and 4 bases at J, leaving 9 bases unmatched. Germline V lookup: CDR1 LGHNA, CDR2 YNFKEQ. The CDR3 has 17 residues.

The chain joins TRBV2 to TRBJ1-5, with a tentative D call TRBD1 (6 bases). The CDR3 loop spans 14 amino acids. The V end was cut by 6 bases, the J end by 5 bases, with 14 bases between. The germline CDR1 and CDR2 sequences are SNHLY and FYNNEI. CDR3 nucleotides: TGTGCCAGCAGACAGAACAGGGAAGATCAGCCCCAGCATTTT. Its translation: CASRQNREDQPQHF.

The count of this clone is one. CDR3 sequence (DNA): TGCGCCAGCAGCTCGGCCCGACTAGCGCCAGGGAGCACAGATACGCAGTATTTT. Translating it yields CASSSARLAPGSTDTQYF. This chain links TRBV5-1 with TRBJ2-3; TRBD2 aligns across 8 bases. J was trimmed by 0 bases and V by 3 bases; bases with no gene match: 12. Germline loops: CDR1 SGHRS, CDR2 YFSETQ. CDR3 size: 18 residues.

CDR3 protein: CASSLAPLSSTDTQYF. The CDR3 DNA reads TGCGCCAGCAGCTTGGCCCCCTTATCTAGCACAGATACGCAGTATTTT. This chain connects TRBV5-1 to TRBJ2-3; the D is unclear. Germline values: CDR1 SGHRS, CDR2 YFSETQ. The V and J ends lost 0 bases and 0 bases respectively, with 11 bases between them. The CDR3 is 16 amino acids. Drawing the rest from reference TRBV5-1 and TRBJ2-3, the complete variable domain is KAGVTQTPRYLIKTRGQQVTLSCSPISGHRSVSWYQQTPGQGLQFLFEYFSETQRNKGNFPGRFSGRQFSNSRSEMNVSTLELGDSALYLCASSLAPLSSTDTQYFGPGTRLTVL.

Details on this clone: The sample has other DNA sequences that encode this CDR3 too. The chain recombines TRBV5-6 with TRBJ1-2; D is perhaps TRBD1 (5 bases). Trimming took 4 bases from V and 0 from J, leaving 7 bases between them. CDR1 and CDR2 (germline): SGHDT, YYEEEE. The CDR3 is made up of 13 amino acids. The CDR3 sequence is CASSRGTNYGYTF. DNA of the CDR3: TGTGCCAGCAGCCGGGGGACTAACTATGGCTACACCTTC.

The chain combines TRBV12-5 with TRBJ1-1; TRBD1 is a possible D gene (5 bases). CDR1 and CDR2 from the germline V gene are LGHNT and FRNRAP. V was shortened by 0 bases and J by 2 bases, with 10 bases between the two germline ends. This CDR3 has 15 amino acids. DNA of the CDR3: TGTGCTAGTGGTTTGGTGCTGGGACTAAACACTGAAGCTTTCTTT. Amino acid sequence: CASGLVLGLNTEAFF.

This sequence joins TRBV28 and TRBJ2-6; 8 bases align to TRBD1. The CDR3 consists of 19 residues. With 2 bases clipped from V and 1 base from J, the junction kept 10 bases outside the gene matches. Germline V gene data show CDR1 as MDHEN and CDR2 as SYDVKM. CDR3 in amino acids: CASSLRFGRGQSGANVLTF. In nucleotides, the CDR3 is TGTGCCAGCAGTTTAAGGTTTGGCAGGGGGCAATCTGGGGCCAACGTCCTGACTTTC.